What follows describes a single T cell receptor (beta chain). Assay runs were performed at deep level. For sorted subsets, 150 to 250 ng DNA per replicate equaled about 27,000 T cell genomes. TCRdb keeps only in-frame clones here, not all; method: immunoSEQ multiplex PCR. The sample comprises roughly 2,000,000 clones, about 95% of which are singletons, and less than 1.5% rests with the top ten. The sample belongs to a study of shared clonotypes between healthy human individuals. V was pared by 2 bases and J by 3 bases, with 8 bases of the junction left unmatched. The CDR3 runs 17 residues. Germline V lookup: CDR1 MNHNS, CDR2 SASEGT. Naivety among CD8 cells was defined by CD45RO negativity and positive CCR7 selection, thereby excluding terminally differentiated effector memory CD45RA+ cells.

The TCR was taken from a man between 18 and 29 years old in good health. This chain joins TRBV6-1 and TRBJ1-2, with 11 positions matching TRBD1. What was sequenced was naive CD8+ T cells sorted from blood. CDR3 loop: CASSERRGTGGYYGYTF. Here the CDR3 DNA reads TGTGCCAGCAGTGAACGAAGAGGGACAGGGGGTTACTATGGCTACACCTTC.